This T cell receptor (beta chain) derives from a study of T cell responses to AZD1222 COVID-19 vaccine. Study results and caveats: Spike was spanned by vaccine-associated CD4 TCRs, which were dominant at 160-218 and 743-854. Most donors were white British, females outnumbered males, and clonal diversity was possibly underestimated. The repertoires were collected only after the peak T cell response. Unmutated variant regions reportedly attract nearly half of all spike-specific TCRs.

Regarding this clone: Its target is unknown.

Germline assignment: CDR1 MGHRA and CDR2 YSYEKL. This CDR3 is 16 amino acids long. V lost 1 base and J 9 bases, leaving 16 bases between the germline ends. Repertoires were generated with immunoSEQ multiplex PCR, while TCRdb's copy carries only in-frame clones and drops some. Here the sample spans 200,000 or so clones, about 90% being singletons. The chain joins TRBV4-1 to TRBJ1-6; D possibly corresponds to TRBD1 (5 bases). The sequence was collected from an adult in good health. The sequenced sample was peripheral blood, obtained on day 0 of AZD1222 vaccination. Here the CDR3 DNA reads TGCGCCAGCAGCCAAGCGGGCGGCAGGGTGGTTTCACCCCTCCACTTT. Translation: CASSQAGGRVVSPLHF.